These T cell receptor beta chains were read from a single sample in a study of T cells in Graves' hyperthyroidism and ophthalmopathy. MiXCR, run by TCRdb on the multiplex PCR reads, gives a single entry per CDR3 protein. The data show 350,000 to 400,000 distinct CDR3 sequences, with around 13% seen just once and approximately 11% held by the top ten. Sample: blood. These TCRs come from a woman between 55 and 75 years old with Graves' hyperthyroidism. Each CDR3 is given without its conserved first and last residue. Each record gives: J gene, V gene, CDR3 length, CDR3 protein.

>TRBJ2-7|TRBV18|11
ASSPSGRNEQY
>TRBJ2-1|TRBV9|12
ASSVGAGGGEQF
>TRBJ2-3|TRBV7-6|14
ASSVTGKVGTDTQY
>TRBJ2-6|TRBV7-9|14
ASSPGHLQWANVLT
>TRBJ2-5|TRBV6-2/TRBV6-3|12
ASSKQGYPETQY
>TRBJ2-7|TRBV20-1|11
SARVAGRYEQY
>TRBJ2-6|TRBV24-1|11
ASGTAGANVLT
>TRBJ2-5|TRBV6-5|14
ASSYLASEYQETQY
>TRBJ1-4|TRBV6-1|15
ASGKGQGELVDEKLF
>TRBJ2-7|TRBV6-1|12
ASNRDRAGYEQY
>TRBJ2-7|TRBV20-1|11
SAPWTGSSEQY
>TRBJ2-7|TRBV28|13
ASSLRGGINYEQY
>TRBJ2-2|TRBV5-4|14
ASSLHPTGGSGELF
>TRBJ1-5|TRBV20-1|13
SASGQGIGNQPQH
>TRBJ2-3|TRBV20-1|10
SARIDSDTQY
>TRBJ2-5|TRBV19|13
ASSIDPHPDKAQY
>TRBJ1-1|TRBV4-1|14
ASSQETGGMNTEAF
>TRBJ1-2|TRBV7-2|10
ASSPRRGFYT
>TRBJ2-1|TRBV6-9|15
ASSEWQGLAGGPEQF
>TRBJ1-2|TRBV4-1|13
ASSPSGTGGEGYT
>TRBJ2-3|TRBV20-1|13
SAAGLAGSADTQY
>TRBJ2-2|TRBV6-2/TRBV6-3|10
ASSSRVGELF
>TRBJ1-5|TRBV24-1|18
ATSDLRPKSRELSNQPQH
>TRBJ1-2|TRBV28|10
ASSLSGVGYT
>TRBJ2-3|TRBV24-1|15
ATSDPPGTSGTDTQY
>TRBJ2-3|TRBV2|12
ASSRQIRTDTQY
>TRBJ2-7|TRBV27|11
ASSLQGNYEQY
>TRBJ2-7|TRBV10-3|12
AISDGTSGYEQY
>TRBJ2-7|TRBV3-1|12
ASSRTSGSTEQY
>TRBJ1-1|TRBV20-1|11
SAIWGMNTEAF
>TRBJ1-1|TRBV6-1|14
ASRHYRQPPATEAF
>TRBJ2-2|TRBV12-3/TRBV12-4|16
ASSLGGLAGANTGELF
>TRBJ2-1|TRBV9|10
ASSHRHNEQF
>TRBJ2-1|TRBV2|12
ASRLAGVGNEQF
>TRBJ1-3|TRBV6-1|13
ASSKGLHVGNTIY
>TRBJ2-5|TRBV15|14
ATSIRTGNPQETQY
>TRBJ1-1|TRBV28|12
ASSYPTGDTEAF
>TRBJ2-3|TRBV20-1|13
SARGLADPTDTQY
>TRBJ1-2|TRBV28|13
ASSSPRTGGGGYT
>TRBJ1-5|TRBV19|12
ASTSARVSQPQH
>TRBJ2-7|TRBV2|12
ASNRRDSSSEQY
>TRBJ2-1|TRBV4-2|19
ASSPYDLGLAGGSSYNEQF
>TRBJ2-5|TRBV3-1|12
ASSQVTSQETQY
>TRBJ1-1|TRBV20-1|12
SATPPGKNTEAF
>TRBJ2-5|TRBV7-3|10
APAGGRGTQY
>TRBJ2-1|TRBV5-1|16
ASSLGLAGGPLSNEQF
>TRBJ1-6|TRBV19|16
ASSILPDRQGARSPLH
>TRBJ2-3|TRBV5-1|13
ASSLGQESTDTQY